These T cell receptor beta chains were read from a single sample in a study of OX40 agonist ivuxolimab in advanced cancers. TCRdb's copy holds only in-frame clones and misses some; the assay was immunoSEQ multiplex PCR. The sample holds approximately 68,000 clones, more than 70% seen once. The starting material was CD4+ or CD8+ T cells sorted from blood, obtained in a trial of the OX40 agonist ivuxolimab. All receptors come from an adult with an advanced solid tumor such as melanoma, head and neck, liver or kidney cancer. Each CDR3 is given with its conserved first and last residue. D genes are given only for firm matches. Clone size is given for some rows only: seen once, a few or many times, or a class if the clone is expanded.

V gene	D gene	J gene	clone size	CDR3 protein	CDR3 DNA
TRBV27	TRBD2	TRBJ2-3	.	CASSRRLAGGTDTQYF	TGTGCCAGCAGCCGAAGACTAGCGGGGGGCACAGATACGCAGTATTTT
TRBV10-3	.	TRBJ2-5	.	CAISDRGAAYQETQYF	TGTGCCATCAGTGACCGGGGCGCCGCGTACCAAGAGACCCAGTACTTC
TRBV6-1	TRBD2	TRBJ2-3	once	CASSEEELAGGTDTQYF	TGTGCCAGCAGTGAAGAAGAGCTAGCGGGAGGTACAGATACGCAGTATTTT
TRBV5-1	TRBD1	TRBJ2-7	.	CASSFSSQRQGFYEQYF	TGCGCCAGCAGCTTCTCATCTCAGAGACAGGGGTTCTACGAGCAGTACTTC
TRBV10-3	.	TRBJ2-1	.	CASSGMQNEQFF	TGTGCCTCCTCGGGCATGCAGAATGAGCAGTTCTTC
TRBV5-1	.	TRBJ1-4	once	CASSLEAGPNEKLFF	TGCGCCAGCAGCTTGGAGGCAGGGCCTAATGAAAAACTGTTTTTT
TRBV7-6	TRBD2	TRBJ2-2	.	CASSLRSSGSPTGELFF	TGTGCCAGCAGCTTAAGGAGTAGCGGGAGCCCCACCGGGGAGCTGTTTTTT
TRBV6-6	.	TRBJ1-1	few	CASSYGATGTEAFF	TGTGCCAGCAGTTACGGCGCAACTGGCACTGAAGCTTTCTTT
TRBV7-8	.	TRBJ1-2	.	CASSDLYGANYGYTF	TGTGCCAGCAGCGACCTATACGGAGCTAACTATGGCTACACCTTC
TRBV10-2	.	TRBJ2-5	.	CASRYGRDLQETQYF	TGCGCCAGCAGATACGGTCGAGACCTACAAGAGACCCAGTACTTC
TRBV6-1	TRBD2	TRBJ2-7	.	CASAAGLAGANEQYF	TGTGCCAGCGCTGCGGGACTAGCGGGAGCGAACGAGCAGTACTTC
TRBV28	.	TRBJ1-2	few	CASSQGRDGYTF	TGTGCCAGCAGTCAGGGGAGGGATGGCTACACCTTC
TRBV2	TRBD1	TRBJ1-4	.	CASSAGGTNEKLFF	TGTGCCAGCAGTGCAGGGGGGACTAATGAAAAACTGTTTTTT
TRBV5-1	TRBD1	TRBJ2-3	.	CASSLGQGGVDTQYF	TGCGCCAGCAGCTTGGGACAGGGCGGTGTAGATACGCAGTATTTT
TRBV5-4	TRBD2	TRBJ2-1	.	CASRAGLAGGGSNEQFF	TGTGCCAGCAGAGCGGGACTAGCGGGAGGGGGAAGCAATGAGCAGTTCTTC
TRBV6-5	.	TRBJ2-5	.	CASSQVIQETQYF	TGTGCCAGCAGTCAGGTGATCCAAGAGACCCAGTACTTC
TRBV5-5	.	TRBJ1-3	.	CASSQDTGRDTIYF	TGTGCCAGCAGCCAAGACACAGGGAGGGACACCATATATTTT
TRBV10-3	.	TRBJ1-5	.	CAISEAGYPPQHF	TGTGCCATCAGTGAGGCGGGGTATCCGCCCCAGCATTTT
TRBV19	.	TRBJ1-3	.	CASSPWTVSSGNTIYF	TGTGCCAGTAGTCCCTGGACAGTAAGCTCTGGAAACACCATATATTTT
TRBV11-2	TRBD2	TRBJ2-5	.	CASSLATSGGQETQYF	TGTGCCAGCAGCTTAGCCACTAGCGGGGGCCAAGAGACCCAGTACTTC
TRBV14	.	TRBJ2-3	.	CASSQTIVTDTQYF	TGTGCCAGCAGCCAGACGATTGTCACAGATACGCAGTATTTT
TRBV7-8	.	TRBJ1-2	.	CASSSSQSANYGYTF	TGTGCCAGCAGCTCGAGCCAATCAGCTAACTATGGCTACACCTTC
TRBV19	.	TRBJ1-5	.	CASSIATPLPGGQPQHF	TGTGCCAGTAGTATAGCCACACCGCTCCCGGGCGGTCAGCCCCAGCATTTT
TRBV6-1	TRBD1	TRBJ1-2	.	CASTMDRGRGGYTF	TGTGCCAGCACTATGGACAGGGGGCGCGGTGGCTACACCTTC
TRBV4-1	TRBD1	TRBJ2-1	.	CASSQQPGTTGGSNNEQFF	TGCGCCAGCAGCCAACAACCCGGAACAACAGGGGGCTCTAATAATGAGCAGTTCTTC
TRBV5-6	TRBD1	TRBJ1-1	.	CASSFGTGGRSTEAFF	TGTGCCAGCAGCTTTGGGACAGGGGGCAGGAGCACTGAAGCTTTCTTT
TRBV10-3	.	TRBJ2-3	.	CAISESAGATDTQYF	TGTGCCATCAGTGAGTCGGCAGGGGCCACAGATACGCAGTATTTT
TRBV7-2	.	TRBJ2-3	.	CASSLGRAARDTQYF	TGTGCCAGCAGCTTAGGGCGGGCTGCTAGAGATACGCAGTATTTT
TRBV19	.	TRBJ2-5	.	CASSSRAETQYF	TGTGCCAGTAGTTCCAGGGCAGAGACCCAGTACTTC
TRBV2	.	TRBJ1-1	.	CASRGAPGTEAFF	TGTGCCAGCAGGGGGGCGCCGGGCACTGAAGCTTTCTTT
TRBV5-1	TRBD1	TRBJ1-1	.	CASSTTTGLNTEAFF	TGCGCCAGCAGCACCACGACAGGGCTGAACACTGAAGCTTTCTTT
TRBV9	.	TRBJ1-5	.	CASSVWKRRVRPQHF	TGTGCCAGCAGCGTATGGAAAAGGAGGGTCCGGCCCCAGCATTTT
TRBV30	.	TRBJ2-6	.	CAWSEPRVRGANVLTF	TGTGCCTGGAGCGAGCCCAGGGTGAGGGGGGCCAACGTCCTGACTTTC
TRBV19	TRBD1	TRBJ1-1	few	CASSPPTGTGMNTEAFF	TGTGCCAGTAGTCCACCGACCGGGACAGGAATGAACACTGAAGCTTTCTTT
TRBV1	.	TRBJ2-7	.	CTPLSGEGYEQYF	TGCACCCCCCTTAGCGGGGAAGGCTACGAGCAGTACTTC
TRBV6-1	.	TRBJ1-3	.	CASSEAGGNTIYF	TGTGCCAGCAGTGAAGCTGGGGGAAACACCATATATTTT
TRBV19	.	TRBJ1-2	.	CASSEGRVGYTF	TGTGCCAGTTCGGAGGGCCGGGTTGGCTACACCTTC
TRBV19	.	TRBJ2-7	.	CASSLQKNSYEQYF	TGTGCCAGTAGTCTTCAAAAAAACTCCTACGAGCAGTACTTC
TRBV30	.	TRBJ1-6	.	CAWSGGSSYNSPLHF	TGTGCCTGGAGTGGGGGGAGCTCCTATAATTCACCCCTCCACTTT
TRBV18	.	TRBJ1-1	few	CASSPYRLNTEAFF	TGTGCCAGCTCACCATACAGACTGAACACTGAAGCTTTCTTT
TRBV7-9	TRBD1	TRBJ1-1	.	CASSEGQGPAAFF	TGTGCCAGCAGCGAGGGACAGGGCCCCGCCGCTTTCTTT
TRBV6-5	.	TRBJ1-2	.	CASSYGGVDGYTF	TGTGCCAGCAGTTACGGAGGGGTGGATGGCTACACCTTC
TRBV11-3	TRBD2	TRBJ2-1	.	CASSGSGGAQFF	TGTGCCAGCAGTGGGTCCGGGGGGGCGCAGTTCTTC
TRBV10-3	TRBD1	TRBJ2-3	.	CAISESTGGADTQYF	TGTGCCATCAGTGAGTCAACAGGGGGCGCAGATACGCAGTATTTT
TRBV5-5	TRBD1	TRBJ1-2	.	CASSYRDRNYGYTF	TGTGCCAGCAGCTACCGGGACAGAAACTATGGCTACACCTTC
TRBV7-2	.	TRBJ2-7	.	CASSSSSRDAIPYEQYF	TGTGCCAGCAGCTCTTCGTCCCGGGACGCAATTCCCTACGAGCAGTACTTC
TRBV5-1	.	TRBJ2-2	.	CASSPGNANTGELFF	TGCGCCAGCAGCCCGGGTAACGCGAACACCGGGGAGCTGTTTTTT
TRBV5-6	.	TRBJ2-3	.	CASSLESSGTDTQYF	TGTGCCAGCAGCTTGGAGTCTAGCGGCACAGATACGCAGTATTTT
TRBV6-6	.	TRBJ2-5	.	CASSWGGETQYF	TGTGCCAGCAGTTGGGGAGGAGAGACCCAGTACTTC
TRBV5-1	.	TRBJ2-5	.	CASRKDLPGETQYF	TGCGCCAGCAGAAAAGACTTACCAGGGGAGACCCAGTACTTC
TRBV7-9	.	TRBJ2-3	.	CASSFRAGPDTQYF	TGTGCCAGCAGCTTTAGGGCGGGTCCAGATACGCAGTATTTT
TRBV18	.	TRBJ2-7	once	CASSPSRSYEQYF	TGTGCCAGCTCACCTTCCCGTTCCTACGAGCAGTACTTC
TRBV5-8	TRBD2	TRBJ2-1	.	CASSLRVSGRFPYNEQFF	TGTGCCAGCAGCTTGCGCGTGAGCGGGAGGTTCCCCTACAATGAGCAGTTCTTC
TRBV6-6	TRBD1	TRBJ2-1	few	CASSYLTGVYNEQFF	TGTGCCAGCAGTTACCTGACAGGGGTTTACAATGAGCAGTTCTTC